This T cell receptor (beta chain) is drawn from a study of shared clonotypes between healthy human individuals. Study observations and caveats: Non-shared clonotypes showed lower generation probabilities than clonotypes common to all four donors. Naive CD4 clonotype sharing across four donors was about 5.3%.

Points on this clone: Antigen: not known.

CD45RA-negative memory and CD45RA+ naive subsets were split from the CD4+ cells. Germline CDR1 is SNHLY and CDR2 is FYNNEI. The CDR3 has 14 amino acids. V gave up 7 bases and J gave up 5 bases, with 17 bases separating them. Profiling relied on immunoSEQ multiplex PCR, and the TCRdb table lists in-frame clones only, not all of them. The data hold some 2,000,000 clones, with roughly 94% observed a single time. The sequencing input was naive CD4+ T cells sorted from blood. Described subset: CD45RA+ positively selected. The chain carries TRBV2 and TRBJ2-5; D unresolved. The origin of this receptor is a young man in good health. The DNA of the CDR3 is TGTGCCAGCACTTTGAGTCCCTACCCCGAGACCCAGTACTTC. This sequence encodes CASTLSPYPETQYF. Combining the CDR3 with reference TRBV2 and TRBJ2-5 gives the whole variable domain EPEVTQTPSHQVTQMGQEVILRCVPISNHLYFYWYRQILGQKVEFLVSFYNNEISEKSEIFDDQFSVERPDGSNFTLKIRSTKLEDSAMYFCASTLSPYPETQYFGPGTRLLVL.